Given below is one TCR beta chain in context. No antigen is known for it. The data are from a study of CD8 T cells in Susac syndrome. CDR1 SNHLY and CDR2 FYNNEI come from the germline V gene. Between the trimmed V and J ends, which lost 2 bases and 10 bases, there was a span of 5 bases. This CDR3 contains 11 residues. Whole-study findings and limits: In its TCR sequencing and HLA analysis, the study acknowledged that the number of individuals was relatively small.

TCR beta from blood CD8+ and CD4+ T cells was sequenced. CD8+ and CD4+ T cells were negatively isolated; TEMRA cells were FACS-enriched. Reverse transcription of roughly 0.45 to 1 ug RNA was performed with random hexamers. The authors amplified TCR beta CDR3 across 54 Vbeta and 13 Jbeta using immunoSEQ multiplex PCR. A single record per CDR3 protein comes from TCRdb applying MiXCR to the immunoSEQ multiplex PCR reads. The data contain 180,000 or so distinct CDR3 sequences, nearly 95% of them singletons. Material: CD4+ T cells from PBMCs. This receptor was taken from a human donor with multiple sclerosis. V gene TRBV2 combines with J gene TRBJ1-4; D is ambiguous. In nucleotides, the CDR3 is TGTGCCAGCAGTGAAAGAGGAAAACTGTTTTTT. Translating it yields CASSERGKLFF. Full variable domain (remainder filled in from reference TRBV2 and TRBJ1-4): EPEVTQTPSHQVTQMGQEVILRCVPISNHLYFYWYRQILGQKVEFLVSFYNNEISEKSEIFDDQFSVERPDGSNFTLKIRSTKLEDSAMYFCASSERGKLFFGSGTQLSVL.